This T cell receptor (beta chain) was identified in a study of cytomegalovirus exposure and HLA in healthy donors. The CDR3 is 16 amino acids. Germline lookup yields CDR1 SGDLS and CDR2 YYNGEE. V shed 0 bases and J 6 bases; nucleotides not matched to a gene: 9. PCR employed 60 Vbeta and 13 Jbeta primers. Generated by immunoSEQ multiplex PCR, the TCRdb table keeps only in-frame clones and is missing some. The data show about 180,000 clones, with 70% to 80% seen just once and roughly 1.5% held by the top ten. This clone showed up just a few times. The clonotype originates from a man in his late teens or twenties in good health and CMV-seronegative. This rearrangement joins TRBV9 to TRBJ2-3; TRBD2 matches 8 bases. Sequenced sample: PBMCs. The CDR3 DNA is TGTGCCAGCAGCGTAGAATGGCGGGGGGCCTGGGATACGCAGTATTTT. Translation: CASSVEWRGAWDTQYF.